What follows describes a single TCR beta chain. Its cognate antigen is unknown. This record comes from a study of siplizumab effects on memory and regulatory T cells. Libraries were prepared by immunoSEQ multiplex PCR; TCRdb keeps only in-frame clonotypes and omits some of them. The sample includes 110,000 or so clones, roughly 93% of them seen just once. Germline values: CDR1 SNHLY, CDR2 FYNNEI. This CDR3 is built from 14 residues. V was shortened by 7 bases and J by 4 bases, with 13 bases between the two germline ends. Study outcomes and limitations: Assignment of a naive or memory phenotype failed for roughly 75-95% of the proliferating CD4+ or CD8+ clones.

The gene calls are TRBV2 and TRBJ2-2; D remains unclear. Material: non-Treg CD4+ T cells sorted from blood. The receptor's source is a human donor in good health. The CDR3 bases are TGTGCCAGCACTGTGGTACGGAGCACCGGGGAGCTGTTTTTT. Translated: CASTVVRSTGELFF.